Shown below are 18 T cell receptor beta chains from a single sample sequenced in a study of blood T cell repertoires in COVID-19. Produced via immunoSEQ multiplex PCR; TCRdb's table is partial and in-frame only. The table records 360,000 or so clones, approximately 90% of them present only once. The sample was peripheral blood. The source is a woman between 55 and 75 years old with COVID-19, enrolled during active disease.

The chain is built from TRBV10-3 and TRBJ2-1; TRBD1 matches at 10 bases. The germline CDR1 and CDR2 sequences are ENHRY and SYGVKD. This CDR3 is 14 amino acids long. Trimming took 3 bases from V and 6 from J; bases not matched to a gene: 2. The CDR3 DNA follows: TGTGCCATCAGTGAAGGGACAGGGGTCAATGAGCAGTTCTTC. This codes for CAISEGTGVNEQFF.

V gene TRBV5-3 combines with J gene TRBJ1-2, with a weak D call TRBD1 (5 bases). TRBV5-3 is sorted into the ORF group, with uncertain function. V shed 8 bases and J shed 2 bases, with 19 bases lying between them. CDR3 length equals 15 residues. The CDR3 here is CASPTGKRANYGYTF. In DNA form, the CDR3 reads TGTGCCAGTCCCACAGGAAAAAGAGCAAACTATGGCTACACCTTC.

As regards this clone: This same CDR3 is encoded by further DNA sequences in the sample. The rearrangement links TRBV3-1 (or the pseudogene TRBV3-2) to TRBJ1-2; tentative D call: TRBD1 (5 bases). Trimming pared 3 bases from V and 8 bases from J, leaving 10 bases between. This CDR3 spans 12 amino acids. Germline CDR1 LGHDT, CDR2 YNNKEL (reference sequence). CDR3 sequence (DNA): TGTGCCAGCAGCCAGGGGGGAGGCGGCTACACCTTC. It yields the protein CASSQGGGGYTF.

The gene calls are TRBV6-5 and TRBJ1-5; 8 bases are a match to TRBD1. This CDR3 is built from 13 residues. The V gene's germline CDR1 is MNHEY and CDR2 SVGAGI. The V gene end was trimmed by 6 bases and the J gene end by 6 bases; junction bases not matched to a gene: 4. CDR3 in DNA: TGTGCCAGCAGACAGGGGGGTAGTCAGCCCCAGCATTTT. Protein sequence: CASRQGGSQPQHF.

V and J are TRBV3-1 (or the pseudogene TRBV3-2) and TRBJ1-2; no firm D call. Germline V gene data show CDR1 as LGHDT and CDR2 as YNNKEL (reference sequence). V was cut by 3 bases and J by 1 base, with 9 bases left in between. The CDR3 sequence is 14 residues long. The CDR3 DNA reads TGTGCCAGCAGCCACCGAGGCGGTAACTATGGCTACACCTTC. Amino acids: CASSHRGGNYGYTF.

V gene TRBV6-5 combines with J gene TRBJ1-4; 7 positions match TRBD1. Germline CDR1 reads MNHEY; CDR2 reads SVGAGI. V lost 6 bases, J lost 8 bases, and 12 bases stayed unmatched. The CDR3 is 15 residues long. CDR3 region: CASSPSGGLGEKLFF. The CDR3 DNA follows: TGTGCCAGCAGCCCCTCAGGGGGGCTTGGAGAAAAACTGTTTTTT.

In its sample, this clone was seen once. The genes are TRBV5-4 and TRBJ2-5; 14 positions match TRBD2. Germline-derived CDR1 and CDR2 are SGHNT and YYREEE (reference sequence). This CDR3 is 15 amino acids long. Unmatched junction bases numbered 1, after V lost 4 bases and J lost 2 bases. The CDR3 nucleotides are TGTGCCAGCAGCAGGACTAGCGGGGGGCAAGAGACCCAGTACTTC. It codes for CASSRTSGGQETQYF.

In DNA form, the CDR3 reads TGCGCCAGCAGCCTCGCCTGGGACAGGGGGCGCGAAGACTATGGCTACACCTTC. It codes for CASSLAWDRGREDYGYTF. This chain links TRBV4-1 with TRBJ1-2, with 12 bases fitting TRBD1. Trimming removed 4 bases from V and 3 bases from J; junction bases left unmatched: 12. CDR1 and CDR2 from the germline V gene are MGHRA and YSYEKL. The CDR3 runs 18 residues.

V is TRBV10-1 and J is TRBJ1-5; D gene uncertain. The germline CDR1 and CDR2 sequences are WNHNN and SYGVQD (reference sequence). The CDR3 contains 13 residues. V lost 2 bases to trimming and J lost 4 bases, with 6 bases between them. CDR3 sequence: CASSETTNQPQHF. The CDR3 region has the DNA TGCGCCAGCAGTGAGACTACGAATCAGCCCCAGCATTTT.

This rearrangement joins TRBV4-2 to TRBJ1-1; D gene ambiguous. The CDR3 extends over 16 amino acids. Germline lookup yields CDR1 LGHNA and CDR2 YNFKEQ. Trimming stripped 0 bases from V and 1 base from J, with 12 bases between. The CDR3 bases are TGTGCCAGCAGCCAAGATATCTGGTCGGGGAACACTGAAGCTTTCTTT. Protein: CASSQDIWSGNTEAFF.

The rearrangement links TRBV5-6 to TRBJ1-5; a possible D gene is TRBD1 (6 bases). The CDR3 spans 14 residues. The germline V gene has CDR1 SGHDT and CDR2 YYEEEE. The germline V and J ends were trimmed by 3 bases and 4 bases, with 11 bases remaining between them. CDR3 DNA sequence: TGTGCCAGCAGCTCCTTAGGACAGAATCAGCCCCAGCATTTT. This codes for CASSSLGQNQPQHF.

The chain is built from TRBV5-1 and TRBJ2-3, with a possible D match to TRBD1 (5 bases). Germline CDR1 SGHRS, CDR2 YFSETQ. V dropped 4 bases and J dropped 5 bases, with 17 bases sitting between them. This CDR3 is built from 15 residues. The CDR3 sequence is CASSLAGFKGDTQYF. CDR3 in DNA: TGCGCCAGCAGCCTGGCAGGGTTCAAAGGAGATACGCAGTATTTT.

Points on this clone: The conserved final phenylalanine or tryptophan is absent from the CDR3, which likely points to a read error. The chain combines TRBV6-5 with TRBJ1-2; D gene ambiguous. The V gene lost 6 bases and the J gene lost 7 bases, with 15 bases spanning the gap. Germline V gene data show CDR1 as MNHEY and CDR2 as SVGAGI. This CDR3 has 13 residues. Here the CDR3 DNA reads TGTGCCAGCAGGGCTCAGGTCCCTTCTGGCTACACCCTC. It yields the protein CASRAQVPSGYTL.

In regard to this clone: This could be a read error, since a much larger clone is one nucleotide away. V gene TRBV11-3 combines with J gene TRBJ1-2, with TRBD1 identical over 9 bases. The CDR3 is 14 amino acids. CDR1 is SGHNT, CDR2 YENEEA, per germline. V lost 5 bases to trimming and J lost 2 bases; unmatched junction nucleotides: 3. CDR3: CASSPGTGNYGYTF. CDR3 DNA: TGTGCCAGCAGCCCCGGGACAGGGAACTATGGCTACACCTTC.

CDR3 sequence reads: CASSQTRTGGVVNTEAFF. CDR3 nucleotides: TGTGCCAGCAGCCAAACGCGGACAGGGGGGGTCGTGAACACTGAAGCTTTCTTT. This chain uses TRBV7-6 with TRBJ1-1; 10 nucleotides line up with TRBD1. This CDR3 contains 18 residues. The germline gives CDR1 SGHVS, CDR2 FNYEAQ. V was pared by 5 bases and J by 0 bases, with 12 bases of the junction left unmatched.

The J gene is TRBJ1-2, the V gene TRBV2; D is possibly TRBD1 (6 bases). The V gene lost 6 bases and the J gene lost 4 bases, with 12 bases spanning the gap. The V gene's germline CDR1 is SNHLY and CDR2 FYNNEI. The CDR3 spans 13 residues. Here the CDR3 DNA reads TGTGCCAGCAGACCGACAGGCTTCTATGGCTACACCTTC. This sequence encodes CASRPTGFYGYTF.

This chain joins TRBV10-3 and TRBJ1-1; a possible D gene is TRBD1 (5 bases). Germline V gene sequence: CDR1 ENHRY, CDR2 SYGVKD. V shed 8 bases and J shed 4 bases, with 17 bases lying between them. The CDR3 runs 14 residues. In nucleotides, the CDR3 is TGTGCCATCTCGAAGGTAGGGGCGCCCACTGAAGCTTTCTTT. It specifies CAISKVGAPTEAFF.

Only a few counts were recorded for this clone. V usage is TRBV14 and J usage is TRBJ2-1; D perhaps matches TRBD1 (6 bases). Trimming pared 4 bases from V and 4 bases from J, leaving 11 bases between. The germline gives CDR1 SGHDN, CDR2 FVKESK. This CDR3 comprises 14 residues. The CDR3 is CASSRNRDYNEQFF. The CDR3 nucleotides read TGTGCCAGCAGCCGGAACAGGGATTACAATGAGCAGTTCTTC.